These 30 T cell receptor beta chains were all obtained from the same sample, sequenced in a study of blood T cell repertoires in COVID-19. Assay used: immunoSEQ multiplex PCR; TCRdb lists only in-frame clones, some missing. The repertoire holds 400,000 to 450,000 clones, with 80% to 90% as singletons. The sequencing input was PBMCs or T cells enriched from blood (not recorded which). The receptors here all came from a young man who had recovered from COVID-19.

The V call is TRBV30, the J call TRBJ1-1; D perhaps matches TRBD1 (5 bases). V was cut by 0 bases and J by 0 bases, with 17 bases left in between. The germline CDR1 and CDR2 sequences are GTSNPN and SVGIG (reference sequence). There are 17 residues in the CDR3. The CDR3 here is CAWSVRRQGGLNTEAFF. CDR3 sequence (DNA): TGTGCCTGGAGTGTACGGCGGCAGGGAGGCCTGAACACTGAAGCTTTCTTT.

The rearrangement uses TRBV5-5 and TRBJ1-1, with a tentative D call TRBD1 (5 bases). CDR1 and CDR2 from the germline V gene are SGHKS and YYEKEE (reference sequence). The CDR3 is 14 amino acids. Trimming took 3 bases from V and 0 from J, leaving 9 bases between them. This CDR3 reads CASSYKTVNTEAFF. CDR3 coding DNA: TGTGCCAGCAGCTACAAGACAGTGAACACTGAAGCTTTCTTT.

V gene TRBV10-3 combines with J gene TRBJ2-3, with 7 bases identical to TRBD2. Germline trimming cut 4 bases from V and 4 bases from J; bases unmatched to any gene: 2. CDR3 length equals 13 residues. Germline assignment: CDR1 ENHRY and CDR2 SYGVKD. The CDR3, as DNA: TGTGCCATCAGTGCGGGAGGCCCAGATACGCAGTATTTT. This gives the protein CAISAGGPDTQYF.

V gene TRBV9 combines with J gene TRBJ1-6, with 8 bases lining up with TRBD1. Trimming took 4 bases from V and 8 from J; bases not matched to a gene: 5. Germline CDR1 and CDR2: SGDLS and YYNGEE. This CDR3 has 14 amino acids. The CDR3: CASSTDRVDSPLHF. The CDR3 DNA follows: TGTGCCAGCAGCACGGACAGGGTGGATTCACCCCTCCACTTT. The whole variable domain, remainder taken from reference TRBV9 and TRBJ1-6, is DSGVTQTPKHLITATGQRVTLRCSPRSGDLSVYWYQQSLDQGLQFLIQYYNGEERAKGNILERFSAQQFPDLHSELNLSSLELGDSALYFCASSTDRVDSPLHFGNGTRLTVT.

The rearrangement uses TRBV2 and TRBJ2-1, with D possibly matching TRBD1 (7 bases). CDR1 is SNHLY, CDR2 FYNNEI, per germline. Trimming cost V 8 bases and J 0 bases, with 11 bases left between them. The CDR3 spans 14 residues. Here the CDR3 reads CASPGGSSYNEQFF. Written as DNA, the CDR3 is TGTGCCAGCCCAGGGGGGAGCTCCTACAATGAGCAGTTCTTC.

J is TRBJ1-2 and V is TRBV11-2; 7 bases agree with TRBD1. The CDR3 covers 17 residues. After removal of 5 bases from V and 4 bases from J, the junction contained 16 bases not matched to a gene. Germline V gene data show CDR1 as SGHAT and CDR2 as FQNNGV. CDR3 amino acids: CASSTTTGPGPSYGYTF. The CDR3 DNA reads TGTGCCAGCAGCACCACGACAGGGCCGGGGCCTAGCTATGGCTACACCTTC. The variable domain in full, with the rest retrieved from reference TRBV11-2 and TRBJ1-2, is EAGVAQSPRYKIIEKRQSVAFWCNPISGHATLYWYQQILGQGPKLLIQFQNNGVVDDSQLPKDRFSAERLKGVDSTLKIQPAKLEDSAVYLCASSTTTGPGPSYGYTFGSGTRLTVV.

The chain combines TRBV18 with TRBJ1-4, with 9 bases identical to TRBD1. After removal of 6 bases from V and 7 bases from J, the junction contained 6 bases not matched to a gene. The CDR3 consists of 14 residues. Germline V CDR1 and CDR2: KGHSH, LQKENI. The CDR3 DNA follows: TGTGCCAGCTCCGAACAGGGGGCACGTGAAAAACTGTTTTTT. This encodes CASSEQGAREKLFF.

The genes are TRBV11-2 and TRBJ1-1, with unresolved D. V lost 3 bases, J lost 8 bases, and 16 bases lay in between. CDR1 SGHAT and CDR2 FQNNGV come from the germline V gene. This CDR3 has 14 amino acids. CDR3 coding DNA: TGTGCCAGCAGCTTGGACTTACCGTCTGGCGAAGCTTTCTTT. As protein: CASSLDLPSGEAFF.

This chain uses TRBV28 with TRBJ1-6; TRBD1 might be the D (6 bases). Trimming left V 7 bases short and J 7 bases short, with 14 bases between. The CDR3 is 14 amino acids. Looked up from germline, CDR1 is MDHEN and CDR2 is SYDVKM. CDR3 sequence (DNA): TGTGCCAGCAACCACAGGGTGGGAAATTCACCCCTCCACTTT. Translation: CASNHRVGNSPLHF. Full variable domain (rest looked up from reference TRBV28 and TRBJ1-6): DVKVTQSSRYLVKRTGEKVFLECVQDMDHENMFWYRQDPGLGLRLIYFSYDVKMKEKGDIPEGYSVSREKKERFSLILESASTNQTSMYLCASNHRVGNSPLHFGNGTRLTVT.

The chain couples TRBV12-5 to TRBJ2-1, with D maybe TRBD2 (5 bases). Trimming removed 1 base at V and 0 bases at J, with 16 bases between. From germline, CDR1 is LGHNT and CDR2 FRNRAP. This CDR3 is 18 amino acids long. CDR3 nucleotide sequence: TGTGCTAGTGGTTTGGGGTTTGGCGGGCTCGCCTCCTACAATGAGCAGTTCTTC. Residues: CASGLGFGGLASYNEQFF.

In its sample, this clone was seen once. The rearrangement joins TRBV6-5 to TRBJ2-7; a possible D gene is TRBD1 (6 bases). V was cut by 6 bases and J by 0 bases, with 9 bases left in between. This CDR3 spans 13 amino acids. From germline, CDR1 is MNHEY and CDR2 SVGAGI. The CDR3 here is CASRGDNSYEQYF. The DNA for the CDR3 is TGTGCCAGCAGGGGGGACAACTCCTACGAGCAGTACTTC.

The chain employs TRBV19 and TRBJ2-5, with unresolved D. In germline, CDR1 is LNHDA, CDR2 SQIVND (reference sequence). The V gene lost 6 bases and the J gene lost 0 bases, with 11 bases spanning the gap. The CDR3 is 14 amino acids. CDR3 DNA sequence: TGTGCCAGTAGCCCTTCTAGGTACCAAGAGACCCAGTACTTC. Translated: CASSPSRYQETQYF.

This clone was recorded only once. CDR3 in DNA: TGTGCCAGCAGTCGGGGGGGCGCGGGAGAAGGCAATGAGCAGTTCTTC. It codes for CASSRGGAGEGNEQFF. The chain employs TRBV2 and TRBJ2-1, with 8 bases lining up with TRBD2. With V trimmed by 5 bases and J by 6 bases, 12 bases remained unmatched. The germline CDR1 and CDR2 sequences are SNHLY and FYNNEI. The CDR3 is made up of 16 amino acids.

The CDR3 is CASSRDALAGVLGDTQYF. The CDR3 nucleotides read TGCGCCAGCAGCCGGGACGCCCTAGCGGGAGTTCTCGGAGATACGCAGTATTTT. This rearrangement joins TRBV4-1 to TRBJ2-3; 10 bases agree with TRBD2. Germline values: CDR1 MGHRA, CDR2 YSYEKL. This CDR3 has 18 residues. V gave up 4 bases and J gave up 5 bases; unmatched junction bases: 15.

Written as DNA, the CDR3 is TGCAGCGTCCTCGGGGTAACAACTAATGAAAAACTGTTTTTT. It yields the protein CSVLGVTTNEKLFF. The V gene is TRBV29-1, the J gene TRBJ1-4; D is ambiguous. Germline V CDR1 and CDR2: SQVTM, ANQGSEA. This CDR3 region has 14 residues. V lost 6 bases and J 0 bases, leaving 11 bases between the germline ends.

This chain joins TRBV7-8 and TRBJ1-4; TRBD1 is a possible D gene (5 bases). Germline assignment: CDR1 SGHVS and CDR2 FQNEAQ. The V end was cut by 8 bases, the J end by 2 bases, with 21 bases between. This CDR3 region has 17 residues. CDR3 sequence reads: CASVRSRVMGTNEKLFF. The CDR3, as DNA: TGTGCCAGCGTCCGAAGCAGGGTGATGGGGACTAATGAAAAACTGTTTTTT.

This clone has only one observation. The chain is built from TRBV30 and TRBJ1-4; weak D call: TRBD1 (5 bases). The germline V and J ends were trimmed by 3 bases and 5 bases, with 13 bases remaining between them. Germline CDR1 is GTSNPN and CDR2 is SVGIG (reference sequence). The CDR3 covers 14 residues. This CDR3 reads CAWSRGLENEKLFF. CDR3 DNA sequence: TGTGCCTGGAGCCGGGGACTGGAGAATGAAAAACTGTTTTTT.

CDR3 bases: TGTGCCAGCAGGGGGGACAGCGCAACCTACGAGCAGTACTTC. Residues: CASRGDSATYEQYF. V is TRBV6-5 and J is TRBJ2-7; 7 nucleotides line up with TRBD1. The V gene end was trimmed by 6 bases and the J gene end by 2 bases; junction bases not matched to a gene: 7. The CDR3 has 14 amino acids. CDR1 MNHEY and CDR2 SVGAGI come from the germline V gene.

The gene calls are TRBV6-6 and TRBJ1-6; no definite D call. This CDR3 is 14 amino acids long. Trimming left V 5 bases short and J 8 bases short, with 13 bases between. Germline-derived CDR1 and CDR2 are MNHNY and SVGAGI (reference sequence). DNA of the CDR3: TGTGCCAGCAGTCTCCGGAGAAAGGATTCACCCCTCCACTTT. It specifies CASSLRRKDSPLHF.

The J gene is TRBJ1-2, the V gene TRBV28; D gene uncertain. CDR3 length: 13 residues. CDR1 is MDHEN and CDR2 is SYDVKM in the germline V gene. Trimming shortened V by 7 bases and J by 5 bases, and 14 bases separated the two germline ends. CDR3 region: CASTPAVAYGYTF. The CDR3 coding sequence is TGTGCCAGCACCCCGGCGGTTGCTTATGGCTACACCTTC.

The chain links TRBV28 to TRBJ2-2; the match to TRBD1 covers 7 bases. Losses at the gene ends were 6 bases for V and 1 base for J; bases not matched to a gene: 8. CDR3 length: 16 residues. Germline V CDR1 and CDR2: MDHEN, SYDVKM. CDR3 residues: CASRVGGGGNTGELFF. DNA for the CDR3: TGTGCCAGCAGGGTAGGGGGCGGAGGGAACACCGGGGAGCTGTTTTTT.

The chain recombines TRBV19 with TRBJ2-1; TRBD1 agrees at 9 bases. The CDR3 length is 16 residues. J gave up 6 bases and V 5 bases, and 11 bases lay outside the gene matches. CDR1 is LNHDA and CDR2 is SQIVND in the germline V gene (reference sequence). DNA for the CDR3: TGTGCCAGTAGTCCCCAGGGACAGGGAGGCCTCAATGAGCAGTTCTTC. Translated, it gives CASSPQGQGGLNEQFF.

The gene calls are TRBV11-2 and TRBJ2-7; D might be TRBD2 (6 bases). V dropped 0 bases and J dropped 2 bases, with 23 bases sitting between them. There are 19 residues in the CDR3. Germline CDR1 reads SGHAT; CDR2 reads FQNNGV. The CDR3 reads CASSLDPASWEDVTYEQYF. The CDR3 bases are TGTGCCAGCAGCTTAGATCCGGCGTCGTGGGAGGATGTAACCTACGAGCAGTACTTC.

The rearrangement links TRBV27 to TRBJ1-6; 7 bases map to TRBD1. CDR3 size: 15 residues. The J segment lost 7 bases and the V segment lost 4 bases, leaving 7 bases of the junction unmatched. Germline CDR1 is MNHEY and CDR2 is SMNVEV (reference sequence). The CDR3 DNA is TGTGCCAGCAGTTCCGACAGGGCAGACAATTCACCCCTCCACTTT. This gives the protein CASSSDRADNSPLHF.

The chain has TRBV19 and TRBJ1-6; D not certain. The ends were cut back, 7 bases at V and 8 bases at J, with 18 bases in the middle. CDR3 length: 15 amino acids. Germline V gene data show CDR1 as LNHDA and CDR2 as SQIVND (reference sequence). CDR3 region: CASNLTPSLDSPLHF. CDR3 bases: TGTGCCAGTAACCTGACTCCCTCTTTGGATTCACCCCTCCACTTT. Based on the CDR3 plus reference TRBV19 and TRBJ1-6, the full variable domain is DGGITQSPKYLFRKEGQNVTLSCEQNLNHDAMYWYRQDPGQGLRLIYYSQIVNDFQKGDIAEGYSVSREKKESFPLTVTSAQKNPTAFYLCASNLTPSLDSPLHFGNGTRLTVT.

The chain has TRBV28 and TRBJ2-7; TRBD1 is a possible D gene (5 bases). The CDR3 length is 14 residues. With 6 bases removed from V and 0 bases from J, the gap between germline ends came to 12 bases. From germline, CDR1 is MDHEN and CDR2 SYDVKM. The CDR3 DNA reads as TGTGCCAGCAGGCAGACAGCTCTCTCCTACGAGCAGTACTTC. This sequence encodes CASRQTALSYEQYF.

The chain uses TRBV29-1 and TRBJ2-5; D gene uncertain. Germline V lookup: CDR1 SQVTM, CDR2 ANQGSEA. The CDR3 spans 13 residues. V was shortened by 0 bases and J by 4 bases, with 9 bases between the two germline ends. CDR3 nucleotide sequence: TGCAGCGTTGAAGATTCCCGCGGAGAGACCCAGTACTTC. Residues: CSVEDSRGETQYF.

The V gene is TRBV7-9, the J gene TRBJ2-3; 7 bases agree with TRBD2. Germline loops: CDR1 SEHNR, CDR2 FQNEAQ (reference sequence). The CDR3 has 14 residues. After removal of 5 bases from V and 7 bases from J, the junction contained 9 bases not matched to a gene. CDR3 in DNA: TGTGCCAGCAGCCTGTCCGCGGGAGTGAATACGCAGTATTTT. This gives the protein CASSLSAGVNTQYF.

The chain joins TRBV5-1 to TRBJ2-1, with TRBD2 matching 8 bases. The CDR3 runs 19 residues. V gave up 0 bases and J gave up 0 bases; unmatched junction bases: 11. CDR1 is SGHRS and CDR2 is YFSETQ in the germline V gene. The CDR3 spells CASSLGPLSGAYSYNEQFF. DNA for the CDR3: TGCGCCAGCAGCTTGGGGCCTCTTAGCGGGGCCTACTCCTACAATGAGCAGTTCTTC. Based on the CDR3 plus reference TRBV5-1 and TRBJ2-1, the full variable domain is KAGVTQTPRYLIKTRGQQVTLSCSPISGHRSVSWYQQTPGQGLQFLFEYFSETQRNKGNFPGRFSGRQFSNSRSEMNVSTLELGDSALYLCASSLGPLSGAYSYNEQFFGPGTRLTVL.

The chain links TRBV25-1 to TRBJ2-1; D gene unclear. Germline V lookup: CDR1 MGHDK, CDR2 SYGVNS. CDR3 length: 14 amino acids. The ends were cut back, 3 bases at V and 7 bases at J, with 13 bases in the middle. The CDR3: CASSDVDKLNEQFF. CDR3 sequence (DNA): TGTGCCAGCAGTGACGTAGACAAACTGAATGAGCAGTTCTTC.